Below are 2 T cell receptor beta chains sequenced from a single sample in a study of CD8+ T cells in alopecia areata. Following extraction, RNA underwent reverse transcription to cDNA, which served as the sequencing template. Clones were sequenced by immunoSEQ multiplex PCR, and TCRdb holds only the in-frame ones, with some missing. The table records over 90,000 clones, roughly 50% of them present only once. Specimen: CD4+ T cells sorted from blood. These TCRs come from a human donor in good health.

The rearrangement links TRBV29-1 to TRBJ2-7, with 8 positions matching TRBD1. The CDR3 has 14 residues. V lost 4 bases, J lost 3 bases, and 8 bases stayed unmatched. Germline assignment: CDR1 SQVTM and CDR2 ANQGSEA. This CDR3 reads CSVVFAGGYYEQYF. In DNA, the CDR3 is TGCAGCGTTGTGTTTGCAGGGGGCTACTACGAGCAGTACTTC.

This clone is a singleton in its sample. This rearrangement joins TRBV25-1 to TRBJ1-4; TRBD1 matches 8 bases. Germline CDR1 is MGHDK and CDR2 is SYGVNS. The CDR3 is 16 amino acids. V dropped 6 bases and J dropped 6; count of bases not matched to a gene: 12. In nucleotides, the CDR3 is TGTGCCAGCAGCCTCGTTGTTGGACAGGGCGATGAAAAACTGTTTTTT. It yields the protein CASSLVVGQGDEKLFF.